These 23 T cell receptor beta chains came from one sample sequenced in a study of blood T cells in healthy people across ages. The authors ran a second PCR of about 7 to 12 cycles using a sample-barcoded 5' primer and a J-beta primer mix. MiXCR, run by TCRdb on the 5' RACE reads, gives a single entry per CDR3 protein. This repertoire shows fewer than 950,000 distinct CDR3 sequences, approximately 35% found once; its top ten account for 10% to 15%. Sequencing used blood. The receptors derive from a man aged 18 to 30 in good health.

This clonotype was counted only a few times. The V gene is TRBV19, the J gene TRBJ1-1, with TRBD1 matching 10 bases. V dropped 6 bases and J dropped 4; count of bases not matched to a gene: 8. In germline, CDR1 is LNHDA, CDR2 SQIVND (reference sequence). This CDR3 comprises 15 residues. In DNA, the CDR3 is TGTGCCAGTAGCCTGTCTAGGACAGGGGGCACTGAAGCTTTCTTT. It translates to CASSLSRTGGTEAFF.

This clonotype was seen a few times. For the CDR3, the DNA is TGTGCCAGCAGCCAAGTTCCGGGGGAAGGCCAGTACTTC. Its protein product is CASSQVPGEGQYF. V gene TRBV4-2 combines with J gene TRBJ2-5; tentative D call: TRBD2 (6 bases). Per germline, CDR1 LGHNA and CDR2 YNFKEQ. The CDR3 has 13 residues. The V end was cut by 1 base, the J end by 10 bases, with 13 bases between.

The chain uses TRBV20-1 and TRBJ2-1, with a possible D match to TRBD2 (5 bases). Trimming stripped 6 bases from V and 10 bases from J, with 25 bases between. Germline lookup yields CDR1 DFQATT and CDR2 SNEGSKA (reference sequence). The CDR3 spans 15 residues. The CDR3 nucleotides read TGCAGTGCCCCTCACATGATCATATCGCCGGGAGAGCAGTTCTTC. This gives the protein CSAPHMIISPGEQFF.

The V gene is TRBV5-1, the J gene TRBJ1-1, with TRBD1 identical over 10 bases. The CDR3 has 15 residues. The J segment lost 4 bases and the V segment lost 6 bases, leaving 9 bases of the junction unmatched. Germline V lookup: CDR1 SGHRS, CDR2 YFSETQ. The CDR3 nucleotides are TGCGCCAGCACCGGACAGGGGGGTTTTCTCACTGAAGCTTTCTTT. It translates to CASTGQGGFLTEAFF.

This chain connects TRBV7-2 to TRBJ2-4; D remains unclear. Germline values: CDR1 SGHTA, CDR2 FQGNSA. The CDR3 runs to 13 residues. With 7 bases removed from V and 3 bases from J, the gap between germline ends came to 10 bases. CDR3 loop: CASNPLGKNIQYF. DNA of the CDR3: TGTGCCAGCAACCCCCTGGGCAAAAACATTCAGTACTTC. The full variable domain, its missing parts supplied by reference TRBV7-2 and TRBJ2-4, is GAGVSQSPSNKVTEKGKDVELRCDPISGHTALYWYRQSLGQGLEFLIYFQGNSAPDKSGLPSDRFSAERTGGSVSTLTIQRTQQEDSAVYLCASNPLGKNIQYFGAGTRLSVL.

The J gene is TRBJ1-2, the V gene TRBV4-3; 12 bases map to TRBD1. The CDR3 contains 15 residues. V gave up 4 bases and J gave up 7 bases; unmatched junction bases: 7. Germline CDR1 is LGHNA and CDR2 is YSLEER. CDR3 sequence reads: CASSLTGQGAIGYTF. For the CDR3, the DNA is TGCGCCAGCAGCCTAACGGGACAGGGGGCGATTGGCTACACCTTC.

This clonotype was counted only a few times. The rearrangement uses TRBV2 and TRBJ1-2; D might be TRBD1 (5 bases). The CDR3 spans 14 residues. The V end lost 6 bases, the J end lost 3 bases, and 14 bases lay between the germline ends. Germline loops: CDR1 SNHLY, CDR2 FYNNEI. The CDR3 DNA is TGTGCCAGCAGCGCTACCTGGGGGGACTATGGCTACACCTTC. This encodes CASSATWGDYGYTF.

This chain uses TRBV7-2 with TRBJ2-7, with D possibly called TRBD1 or TRBD2 (5 bases each). There are 15 residues in the CDR3. V lost 2 bases and J 3 bases, leaving 14 bases between the germline ends. CDR1 is SGHTA, CDR2 FQGNSA, per germline. CDR3 in amino acids: CASSLMGDLDYEQYF. The CDR3 DNA reads as TGTGCCAGCAGCTTAATGGGGGACCTTGACTACGAGCAGTACTTC.

This clonotype was counted between two and nine times. The gene calls are TRBV9 and TRBJ1-2, with D uncertain. The germline V gene has CDR1 SGDLS and CDR2 YYNGEE. V was cut by 3 bases and J by 1 base, with 10 bases left in between. This CDR3 has 14 residues. CDR3 DNA sequence: TGTGCCAGCAGCGGGGCATCTCGTAACTATGGCTACACCTTC. Protein: CASSGASRNYGYTF.

CDR3 in amino acids: CSARSPSGLAGYF. CDR3 DNA: TGCAGTGCTAGATCCCCCTCGGGACTAGCGGGGTATTTT. The chain has TRBV20-1 and TRBJ2-3; the match to TRBD2 covers 12 bases. Germline CDR1 reads DFQATT; CDR2 reads SNEGSKA (reference sequence). The J segment lost 14 bases and the V segment lost 2 bases, leaving 8 bases of the junction unmatched. This CDR3 region has 13 residues.

The chain's CDR3 is CASSQDLGFMGSYEQYF. CDR3 nucleotide sequence: TGTGCCAGCAGCCAAGATCTCGGATTCATGGGCTCCTACGAGCAGTACTTC. The V and J genes are TRBV4-2 and TRBJ2-7; D ambiguous. The CDR3 is 17 amino acids. The germline gives CDR1 LGHNA, CDR2 YNFKEQ. Between the trimmed V and J ends, which lost 0 bases and 0 bases, there was a span of 15 bases.

The genes are TRBV20-1 and TRBJ2-3; TRBD1 is a possible D gene (5 bases). This CDR3 has 11 amino acids. Germline assignment: CDR1 DFQATT and CDR2 SNEGSKA (reference sequence). V gave up 1 base and J gave up 10 bases, with 9 bases separating them. CDR3 region: CSARVDTPQYF. The CDR3 region has the DNA TGCAGTGCTAGAGTGGACACTCCGCAGTATTTT.

V and J are TRBV29-1 and TRBJ2-5, with D possibly TRBD1 on 5 matching bases. The CDR3 is 13 residues long. The germline CDR1 and CDR2 sequences are SQVTM and ANQGSEA. Trimming cost V 6 bases and J 2 bases, with 13 bases left between them. CDR3 sequence reads: CSVALRQQETQYF. CDR3 sequence (DNA): TGCAGCGTGGCCCTCCGACAGCAAGAGACCCAGTACTTC.

This clonotype was picked up a small number of times. The rearrangement uses TRBV12-3 or TRBV12-4 and TRBJ1-2; D gene unclear. CDR3 length: 13 residues. Trimming stripped 1 base from V and 8 bases from J, with 11 bases between. The chain's CDR3 is CASSLGLVRGYTF. The CDR3 DNA sequence: TGTGCCAGCAGTTTAGGGTTGGTGCGCGGCTACACCTTC.

In this sample, this clonotype turned up many times. The chain has TRBV27 and TRBJ2-5; tentative D call: TRBD1 (7 bases). The CDR3 covers 13 residues. The ends were cut back, 5 bases at V and 4 bases at J, with 11 bases in the middle. Germline V gives CDR1 MNHEY, CDR2 SMNVEV (reference sequence). Here the CDR3 reads CASSRQGGETQYF. In DNA, the CDR3 is TGTGCCAGCAGTAGGCAGGGGGGAGAGACCCAGTACTTC.

This clonotype was observed a few times. V is TRBV2 and J is TRBJ2-1; TRBD2 agrees at 16 bases. The germline CDR1 and CDR2 sequences are SNHLY and FYNNEI. The CDR3 has 19 residues. V trimming: 2 bases; J trimming: 7 bases; junction bases outside the gene matches: 11. The CDR3 region is CASSEWRPGTSGGVNEQFF. Written as DNA, the CDR3 is TGTGCCAGCAGTGAATGGCGTCCCGGGACTAGCGGGGGGGTGAATGAGCAGTTCTTC. Complete variable domain (other parts from reference TRBV2 and TRBJ2-1): EPEVTQTPSHQVTQMGQEVILRCVPISNHLYFYWYRQILGQKVEFLVSFYNNEISEKSEIFDDQFSVERPDGSNFTLKIRSTKLEDSAMYFCASSEWRPGTSGGVNEQFFGPGTRLTVL.

This clonotype was counted at least ten times. J is TRBJ2-1 and V is TRBV7-2; D assignment may be TRBD1 or TRBD2 (5 bases each). CDR1 is SGHTA, CDR2 FQGNSA, per germline. The CDR3 extends over 17 amino acids. V lost 5 bases to trimming and J lost 2 bases, with 19 bases between them. CDR3 coding DNA: TGTGCCAGCAGCCTCGACTTTGGGGGTCTCACCTACAATGAGCAGTTCTTC. Protein: CASSLDFGGLTYNEQFF.

The CDR3 loop is CSAQRTQKETQYF. The CDR3 DNA sequence: TGCAGTGCGCAAAGGACACAAAAAGAGACCCAGTACTTC. The rearrangement joins TRBV20-1 to TRBJ2-5; the D gene is possibly TRBD1 (5 bases). Germline CDR1 and CDR2: DFQATT and SNEGSKA (reference sequence). The length of the CDR3 is 13 residues. V dropped 6 bases and J dropped 3 bases, with 14 bases sitting between them.

This clonotype has a handful of counts. J is TRBJ2-7 and V is TRBV5-1, with no clear D. The germline CDR1 and CDR2 sequences are SGHRS and YFSETQ. This CDR3 contains 15 residues. The V and J ends lost 3 bases and 0 bases respectively, with 13 bases between them. This CDR3 is CASSSPDADSYEQYF. The DNA of the CDR3 is TGCGCCAGCAGCTCGCCGGACGCAGACTCCTACGAGCAGTACTTC.

The genes are TRBV7-9 and TRBJ2-1, with a weak D call TRBD1 (6 bases). This CDR3 has 16 amino acids. Germline V lookup: CDR1 SEHNR, CDR2 FQNEAQ (reference sequence). V lost 7 bases to trimming and J lost 8 bases, with 24 bases between them. In nucleotides, the CDR3 is TGTGCCAGCACCGTAACCTTACACAGGGTCATACATGAGCAGTTCTTC. Residues: CASTVTLHRVIHEQFF.

This clonotype appeared a few times. The chain links TRBV6-5 to TRBJ2-1; a possible D gene is TRBD2 (6 bases). This CDR3 spans 16 amino acids. Germline V gene data show CDR1 as MNHEY and CDR2 as SVGAGI. Trimming pared 2 bases from V and 7 bases from J, leaving 18 bases between. For the CDR3, the DNA is TGTGCCAGCAGTTACGGGCCGGCGGGGAGTACTAATGAGCAGTTCTTC. Its translation is CASSYGPAGSTNEQFF.

The DNA for the CDR3 is TGTGCCAGCAGCTTAAGGGACAGGGATTACACTGAAGCTTTCTTT. Its protein product is CASSLRDRDYTEAFF. The genes are TRBV7-8 and TRBJ1-1; 9 nucleotides agree with TRBD1. Germline CDR1 reads SGHVS; CDR2 reads FQNEAQ. The CDR3 runs 15 residues. V lost 2 bases, J lost 3 bases, and 4 bases stayed unmatched. Variable domain in full (rest from reference TRBV7-8 and TRBJ1-1): GAGVSQSPRYKVAKRGQDVALRCDPISGHVSLFWYQQALGQGPEFLTYFQNEAQLDKSGLPSDRFFAERPEGSVSTLKIQRTQQEDSAVYLCASSLRDRDYTEAFFGQGTRLTVV.

This clonotype came up a few times. The chain combines TRBV5-1 with TRBJ2-1, with D perhaps matching TRBD1 (5 bases). The J call may be mistaken, given a closer DNA end match to TRBJ2-7. The CDR3 spans 15 residues. Germline CDR1 and CDR2: SGHRS and YFSETQ. CDR3 region: CASSLNRRGYNEQYF. As DNA, the CDR3 is TGCGCCAGCAGCTTGAACAGGAGAGGTTACAATGAGCAGTACTTC.